This is a list of T cell receptor beta chains from one sample in a study of CD8 T cells in ankylosing spondylitis. From the 5' RACE reads, TCRdb called clonotypes with MiXCR, one entry per CDR3 protein. Of about 700,000 distinct CDR3 sequences in the sample, roughly 20% were seen once. The sample was blood, either unsorted or a sorted T cell fraction (not recorded which). Every receptor here comes from a male donor with ankylosing spondylitis. Each CDR3 is given with its conserved first and last residue. The D gene is left open where the match is weak. Rows may omit the clone size; those that give it use once, few, many or a size class.

j_gene | d_gene | abundance | v_gene | CDR3aa | CDR3nt
TRBJ2-7 | TRBD2 | few | TRBV29-1 | CSVEGTLAGPHGAYEQYF | TGCAGCGTTGAAGGCACGCTAGCGGGACCCCATGGAGCCTACGAGCAGTACTTC
TRBJ2-7 | - | many | TRBV4-1 | CASSLADGTYEQYF | TGCGCCAGCAGCCTAGCGGACGGAACCTACGAGCAGTACTTC
TRBJ2-2 | - | - | TRBV7-8 | CASSSRDMGGPNTGELFF | TGTGCCAGCAGCTCCCGGGATATGGGGGGTCCGAACACCGGGGAGCTGTTTTTT
TRBJ2-3 | TRBD2 | - | TRBV5-6 | CASSSLAEKTDTQYF | TGTGCCAGCAGCTCGCTAGCGGAGAAGACAGATACGCAGTATTTT
TRBJ2-1 | - | few | TRBV12-3/TRBV12-4 | CASSRGVNNEQFF | TGTGCCAGCAGTCGTGGGGTTAACAATGAGCAGTTCTTC
TRBJ2-7 | - | few | TRBV12-3/TRBV12-4 | CASSVRGIHEQYF | TGTGCCAGCAGCGTAAGGGGAATCCACGAGCAGTACTTC
TRBJ2-7 | TRBD2 | - | TRBV20-1 | CSASGRTSGSYEQYF | TGCAGTGCTAGTGGGAGGACTAGCGGCTCCTACGAGCAGTACTTC
TRBJ1-1 | TRBD1 | few | TRBV19 | CASSRGQLNTEAFF | TGTGCCAGCAGTCGGGGACAGCTGAACACTGAAGCTTTCTTT
TRBJ1-5 | - | few | TRBV20-1 | CSASPMTGSNQPQHF | TGCAGTGCTAGCCCGATGACAGGTAGCAATCAGCCCCAGCATTTT
TRBJ2-2 | - | - | TRBV27 | CATSDSPNTGELFF | TGTGCCACCTCGGACAGCCCGAACACCGGGGAGCTGTTTTTT
TRBJ1-5 | - | - | TRBV6-1 | CASRLGPRVNQPQHF | TGTGCCAGCAGATTGGGACCACGGGTCAATCAGCCCCAGCATTTT
TRBJ2-5 | - | - | TRBV7-9 | CASSLGGERQKETQYF | TGTGCCAGCAGCTTAGGGGGGGAGCGCCAGAAAGAGACCCAGTACTTC
TRBJ2-6 | - | - | TRBV5-1 | CASSLADVSGANVLTF | TGCGCCAGCAGCTTGGCCGATGTCTCTGGGGCCAACGTCCTGACTTTC
TRBJ2-5 | - | - | TRBV4-2 | CASSQVVGETQYF | TGTGCCAGCAGCCAAGTGGTTGGGGAGACCCAGTACTTC
TRBJ2-1 | TRBD1 | few | TRBV12-3/TRBV12-4 | CASSIDRGRVISEQFF | TGTGCCAGCAGTATAGACAGGGGGCGCGTTATAAGTGAGCAGTTCTTC
TRBJ1-1 | - | - | TRBV2 | CASGGQGSLVLNTEAFF | TGTGCCAGCGGGGGGCAGGGAAGTCTAGTTTTGAACACTGAAGCTTTCTTT
TRBJ2-7 | - | few | TRBV4-1 | CASSQVFPGARFIDEQYF | TGCGCCAGCAGCCAAGTATTCCCAGGGGCCAGGTTTATCGACGAGCAGTACTTC
TRBJ1-2 | TRBD1 | once | TRBV9 | CASSVRPGDRGYGYTF | TGTGCCAGCAGCGTACGGCCGGGGGACAGGGGGTATGGCTACACCTTC
TRBJ1-4 | - | - | TRBV20-1 | CSASEGREKLFF | TGCAGTGCTAGTGAGGGGAGGGAAAAACTGTTTTTT
TRBJ2-5 | - | - | TRBV6-6 | CASSYSQQETQYF | TGTGCCAGCAGTTACTCACAGCAAGAGACCCAGTACTTC
TRBJ2-5 | - | few | TRBV24-1 | CATGQQETQYF | TGTGCCACAGGACAGCAAGAGACCCAGTACTTC
TRBJ2-1 | TRBD1 | few | TRBV7-2 | CASSLGTAEGQFF | TGTGCCAGCAGCTTGGGGACAGCCGAGGGGCAGTTCTTC
TRBJ1-6 | TRBD1 | - | TRBV12-3/TRBV12-4 | CASSPGDSMSPLHF | TGTGCCAGCAGTCCCGGGGACAGTATGTCACCCCTCCACTTT
TRBJ2-7 | - | once | TRBV4-2 | CASSQERLSYEQYF | TGTGCCAGCAGCCAAGAAAGGCTCTCCTACGAGCAGTACTTC
TRBJ1-3 | - | few | TRBV12-3/TRBV12-4 | CASSPLLNTIYF | TGTGCCAGCAGCCCTTTACTAAACACCATATATTTT
TRBJ2-3 | TRBD2 | few | TRBV29-1 | CSVEVAGSTDTQYF | TGCAGCGTTGAAGTAGCGGGGAGCACAGATACGCAGTATTTT
TRBJ2-1 | - | once | TRBV29-1 | CSVFGHQVSYNEQFF | TGCAGCGTTTTCGGACACCAAGTCTCCTACAATGAGCAGTTCTTC
TRBJ2-1 | TRBD2 | - | TRBV2 | CASSEWGLADNEQFF | TGTGCCAGCAGTGAATGGGGCCTAGCGGACAATGAGCAGTTCTTC
TRBJ1-1 | - | many | TRBV18 | CASSPDLPGTAEAFF | TGTGCCAGCTCACCCGACCTCCCAGGGACCGCTGAAGCTTTCTTT
TRBJ2-3 | - | - | TRBV20-1 | CSATATGLAKRDTQYF | TGCAGTGCGACAGCGACCGGACTGGCCAAGCGGGATACGCAGTATTTT
TRBJ2-3 | TRBD1 | - | TRBV4-3 | CASSLGVGQGARDTQYF | TGCGCCAGCAGCCTAGGCGTGGGACAGGGGGCGAGAGATACGCAGTATTTT
TRBJ2-7 | TRBD2 | - | TRBV12-3/TRBV12-4 | CASSSQPGLAGASRSYEQYF | TGTGCCAGCAGTTCACAGCCGGGACTAGCGGGAGCCTCAAGGTCCTACGAGCAGTACTTC
TRBJ2-7 | TRBD2 | few | TRBV20-1 | CSAAGLVDYEQYF | TGCAGTGCTGCGGGACTAGTCGACTACGAGCAGTACTTC
TRBJ1-4 | TRBD1 | once | TRBV7-2 | CASSPQQGTTNEKLFF | TGTGCCAGCAGCCCCCAACAGGGGACAACTAATGAAAAACTGTTTTTT
TRBJ2-1 | TRBD2 | - | TRBV4-2 | CASSPLLAGEEDEQFF | TGTGCCAGCAGCCCCCTACTAGCGGGAGAAGAGGATGAGCAGTTCTTC
TRBJ2-3 | TRBD2 | many | TRBV20-1 | CSAREVAGAPDTQYF | TGCAGTGCTAGAGAGGTAGCGGGAGCCCCAGATACGCAGTATTTT
TRBJ1-5 | TRBD1 | few | TRBV6-2/TRBV6-3 | CASRPSGQFNQPQHF | TGTGCCAGCAGACCGTCGGGACAGTTTAATCAGCCCCAGCATTTT